This entry lists 5 T cell receptor beta chains sequenced from one sample in a study of identical twins. From the 5' RACE reads, TCRdb called clonotypes with MiXCR, one entry per CDR3 protein. The sample includes 500,000 to 650,000 distinct CDR3 sequences, around 7.4% of them seen just once. The same specimen was also included in a second study, on yellow fever vaccine responses in identical twins.

The material sequenced was PBMCs. Receptors were obtained from a woman between 18 and 29 years old in good health.

The rearrangement uses TRBV6-1 and TRBJ2-1, with D perhaps TRBD1 (6 bases). The germline V gene encodes CDR1 MNHNS and CDR2 SASEGT. CDR3 size: 13 residues. Deletions cut 6 bases from V and 6 bases from J, with 12 bases between. CDR3 nucleotides: TGTGCCAGCAGGAGGACAGAGCCCAATGAGCAGTTCTTC. Amino acid sequence: CASRRTEPNEQFF.

V and J are TRBV3-1 and TRBJ2-5; 8 bases map to TRBD1. CDR3 length equals 15 residues. Germline-derived CDR1 and CDR2 are LGHDT and YNNKEL (reference sequence). The V gene end was trimmed by 5 bases and the J gene end by 2 bases; junction bases not matched to a gene: 7. CDR3 bases: TGTGCCAGCAGCTCTAGCGACAGGGGTCAAGAGACCCAGTACTTC. Amino acid sequence: CASSSSDRGQETQYF.

This clonotype occurred many times. The J gene is TRBJ1-4, the V gene TRBV7-8; no reliable D call. Germline V gene sequence: CDR1 SGHVS, CDR2 FQNEAQ. V was trimmed by 6 bases and J by 8 bases, leaving 19 bases between them. The CDR3 covers 15 residues. CDR3 in amino acids: CASRLQPGEREKLFF. The CDR3 DNA reads TGTGCCAGCAGGTTACAACCGGGCGAGAGAGAAAAACTGTTTTTT.

This clonotype was counted between two and nine times. The chain recombines TRBV29-1 with TRBJ2-2, with TRBD2 identical over 14 bases. CDR1 is SQVTM, CDR2 ANQGSEA, per germline. The CDR3 covers 16 residues. After removal of 7 bases from V and 7 bases from J, the junction contained 11 bases not matched to a gene. CDR3 coding DNA: TGCAGCGCCTTTCTTCCGGGACTAGCGGGAGTCGGGGAGCTGTTTTTT. Its protein product is CSAFLPGLAGVGELFF.

This clonotype was seen ten or more times. This rearrangement joins TRBV4-1 to TRBJ1-5; D is possibly TRBD1 (5 bases). V shed 2 bases and J shed 3 bases, with 14 bases lying between them. The CDR3 length is 16 residues. In germline, CDR1 is MGHRA, CDR2 YSYEKL. The CDR3 sequence is CASSQTGPGTNQPQHF. As DNA, the CDR3 is TGCGCCAGCAGCCAAACAGGCCCGGGGACCAATCAGCCCCAGCATTTT.